Only a few counts were recorded for the clone carrying this T cell receptor beta chain. These data originate in a study of T cells after yellow fever vaccination. Study information: When fractions had low cell numbers, they were prepared with SMART-Seq v4 Ultra Low Input.

Making TCR cDNA involved 5'RACE template switching, which added UMIs and a universal primer site. TCRdb re-derived calls from the 5' RACE reads in MiXCR, one entry per CDR3 protein. The sample has a few hundred thousand distinct CDR3 sequences, 8.5% to 9% seen once. Per germline, CDR1 SGHVS and CDR2 FQNEAQ. This CDR3 spans 16 amino acids. The J segment lost 4 bases and the V segment lost 9 bases, leaving 13 bases of the junction unmatched. This specimen was PBMCs, taken on the day of the first yellow fever vaccination. The chain recombines TRBV7-8 with TRBJ2-7; 12 bases fit TRBD2. This sequence was found in a man younger than 30 who received the YFV17D yellow fever vaccine. The CDR3 spells CASTQASGGATYEQYV. CDR3 coding DNA: TGTGCCAGTACCCAGGCTAGCGGGGGGGCAACGTACGAGCAGTACGTC.